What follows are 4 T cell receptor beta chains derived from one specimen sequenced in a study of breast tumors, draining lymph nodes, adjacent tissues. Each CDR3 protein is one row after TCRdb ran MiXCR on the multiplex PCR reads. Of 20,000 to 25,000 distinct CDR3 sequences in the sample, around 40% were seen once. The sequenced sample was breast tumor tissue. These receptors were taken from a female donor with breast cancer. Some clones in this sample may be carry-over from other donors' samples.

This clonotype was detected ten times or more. CDR3 in DNA: TGTGCCAGCAGCCAAAGGGCTAGCGGGAAGTACAATGAGCAGTTCTTC. Its translation: CASSQRASGKYNEQFF. The gene calls are TRBV12-3 or TRBV12-4 and TRBJ2-1, with 9 bases lining up with TRBD2. This CDR3 is 16 amino acids long. V dropped 6 bases and J dropped 4; count of bases not matched to a gene: 10.

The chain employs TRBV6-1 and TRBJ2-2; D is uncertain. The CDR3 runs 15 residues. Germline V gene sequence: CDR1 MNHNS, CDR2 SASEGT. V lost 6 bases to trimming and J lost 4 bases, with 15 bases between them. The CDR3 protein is CASSVLLSGTGELFF. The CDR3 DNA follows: TGTGCCAGCAGCGTTCTTCTGTCGGGCACCGGGGAGCTGTTTTTT.

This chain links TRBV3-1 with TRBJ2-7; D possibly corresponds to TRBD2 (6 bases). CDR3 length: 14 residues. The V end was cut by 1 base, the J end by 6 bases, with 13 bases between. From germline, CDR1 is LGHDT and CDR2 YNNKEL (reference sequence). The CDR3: CASSQGTTGGEQYF. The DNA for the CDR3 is TGTGCCAGCAGCCAAGGAACCACCGGGGGCGAGCAGTACTTC.

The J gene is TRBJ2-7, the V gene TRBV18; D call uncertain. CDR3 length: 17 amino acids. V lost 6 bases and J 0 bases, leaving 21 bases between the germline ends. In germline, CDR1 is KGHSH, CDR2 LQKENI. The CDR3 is CASSLPGTDPSSYEQYF. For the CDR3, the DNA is TGTGCCAGCTCTCTCCCCGGAACTGACCCGAGCTCCTACGAGCAGTACTTC.